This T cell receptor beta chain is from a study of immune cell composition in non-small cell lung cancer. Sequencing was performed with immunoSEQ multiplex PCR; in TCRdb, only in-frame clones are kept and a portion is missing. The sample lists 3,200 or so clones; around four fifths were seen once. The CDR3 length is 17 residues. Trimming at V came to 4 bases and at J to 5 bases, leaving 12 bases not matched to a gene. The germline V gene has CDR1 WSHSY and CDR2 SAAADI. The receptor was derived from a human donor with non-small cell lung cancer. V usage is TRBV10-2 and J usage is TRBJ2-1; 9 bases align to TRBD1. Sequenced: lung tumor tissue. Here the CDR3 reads CASSGTGVRSGDNEQFF. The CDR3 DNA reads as TGCGCCAGCAGTGGGACAGGGGTACGATCGGGCGACAATGAGCAGTTCTTC.